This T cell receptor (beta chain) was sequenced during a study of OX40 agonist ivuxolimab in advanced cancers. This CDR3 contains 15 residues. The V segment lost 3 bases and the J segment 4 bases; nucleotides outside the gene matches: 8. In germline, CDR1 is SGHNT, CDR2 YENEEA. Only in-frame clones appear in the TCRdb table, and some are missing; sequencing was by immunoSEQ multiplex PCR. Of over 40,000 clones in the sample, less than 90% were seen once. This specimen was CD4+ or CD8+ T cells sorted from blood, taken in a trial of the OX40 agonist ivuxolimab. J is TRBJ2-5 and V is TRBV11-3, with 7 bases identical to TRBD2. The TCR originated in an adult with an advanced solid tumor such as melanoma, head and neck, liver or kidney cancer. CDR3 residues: CASSFRREIVETQYF. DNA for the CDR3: TGTGCCAGCAGCTTTCGGCGGGAGATCGTAGAGACCCAGTACTTC.